This TCR beta chain was retrieved from a study of blood T cell repertoires in COVID-19. Profiling relied on immunoSEQ multiplex PCR, and the TCRdb table lists in-frame clones only, not all of them. The sample shows about 140,000 clones, 75% to 90% of them seen only once. CDR1 is PRHDT, CDR2 FYEKMQ, per germline (reference sequence). V lost 0 bases to trimming and J lost 6 bases, with 15 bases between them. The CDR3 has 16 amino acids. The clonotype was recovered from a woman older than 75 with acute or convalescent COVID-19. Sequenced: peripheral blood. This chain uses TRBV13 with TRBJ2-1; D possibly corresponds to TRBD2 (5 bases). In DNA form, the CDR3 reads TGTGCCAGCAGCTTAGGGATAGCGTGGGGAGCCAATGAGCAGTTCTTC. Translated: CASSLGIAWGANEQFF.